The 2 T cell receptor beta chains in this list originate from one sample, sequenced in a study of T cells in Graves' hyperthyroidism and ophthalmopathy. RNA transcripts yielded amplified TCR beta CDR3 regions. First-round RT-PCR with HTBI primers amplified the TCR CDR3 region. TCRdb analysed the multiplex PCR reads with MiXCR anew, one entry per CDR3 protein. The sample yields 500,000 to 600,000 distinct CDR3 sequences, approximately 15% seen once. The sample taken for sequencing was blood. The receptors stem from a woman aged 18-35 years with Graves' hyperthyroidism.

This clonotype was recorded at least ten times. This rearrangement joins TRBV20-1 to TRBJ2-1; D not resolved. Germline V gene data show CDR1 as DFQATT and CDR2 as SNEGSKA (reference sequence). Trimming took off 6 bases at V and 3 bases at J, with 18 bases between the two ends. The CDR3 spans 15 residues. CDR3 sequence reads: CSAHNRQPHYNEQFF. The CDR3 region has the DNA TGCAGTGCCCATAACCGACAACCCCACTACAATGAGCAGTTCTTC.

This clonotype occurred once. The genes are TRBV5-4 and TRBJ2-5; 15 bases are a match to TRBD2. From germline, CDR1 is SGHNT and CDR2 YYREEE (reference sequence). There are 17 residues in the CDR3. The J segment lost 3 bases and the V segment lost 3 bases, leaving 6 bases of the junction unmatched. CDR3 residues: CASSYRTSGGGEETQYF. CDR3 nucleotides: TGTGCCAGCAGCTACCGGACTAGCGGGGGGGGTGAAGAGACCCAGTACTTC.